The rows below give T cell receptor beta chains drawn from one sample of a study of blood T cells in healthy people across ages. TCRdb fed the 5' RACE reads into MiXCR, producing one record per CDR3 protein. The sample lists over a million distinct CDR3 sequences; almost 60% were seen once. The material sequenced was blood. Source of these receptors: a man aged 18-30 years in good health. The CDR3 runs from the conserved cysteine through the conserved F or W. A D gene is named only where the DNA matches it firmly. Size values are once, few and many counts, or a class for expanded clones, and some rows have none.

D gene,V gene,clone size,J gene,CDR3 DNA,CDR3 protein
NA,TRBV10-2,NA,TRBJ2-1,TGCGCCAGCCAAACCCGGGGGTCGGGCGACAATGAGCAGTTCTTC,CASQTRGSGDNEQFF
TRBD1,TRBV11-2,NA,TRBJ1-2,TGTGCCAGCAGCTTGTTGCGACAGGGGGGGCAGTCCTATGGCTACACCTTC,CASSLLRQGGQSYGYTF
NA,TRBV7-2,few,TRBJ2-5,TGTGCCAGCAGCTTAATCGTGAGAGAAGAGACCCAGTACTTC,CASSLIVREETQYF
NA,TRBV3-1,NA,TRBJ2-3,TGTGCCAGCAGCCAAGAAGGTATAGCGGAGGGGAGCACAGATACGCAGTATTTT,CASSQEGIAEGSTDTQYF
NA,TRBV21-1,few,TRBJ1-5,TGTGCCAGCAGACGAGACAGGTGCGACAATCAGCCCCAGCATTTT,CASRRDRCDNQPQHF
NA,TRBV7-9,NA,TRBJ2-7,TGTGCCAGCAGCTTAGGGGATGAGGGGCGCGGTCCCTACGAGCAGTACTTC,CASSLGDEGRGPYEQYF
TRBD2,TRBV18,NA,TRBJ2-1,TGTGCCAGCTCACCACCGGCGACTAGCGGGGACGAGCAGTTCTTC,CASSPPATSGDEQFF
NA,TRBV29-1,once,TRBJ2-5,TGCAGCGTTGAGCGGGACTCTTACAATGAGCAGTACTTC,CSVERDSYNEQYF
TRBD2,TRBV20-1,NA,TRBJ2-5,TGCAGTGCTAGAGATCGACTAGCGGGAGATCAAGAGACCCAGTACTTC,CSARDRLAGDQETQYF
NA,TRBV15,once,TRBJ1-2,TGTGCCACCAGCAGGACAGGAGCAACAACCTATGGCTACACCTTC,CATSRTGATTYGYTF
NA,TRBV10-3,few,TRBJ2-1,TGTGCCATCAGTGAGTCTGTGGATGAGCAGTTCTTC,CAISESVDEQFF
TRBD2,TRBV10-3,NA,TRBJ2-5,TGTGCCATCAGTGAACCGGGACTAGCGGGGGGGCCTGAAGAGACCCAGTACTTC,CAISEPGLAGGPEETQYF
TRBD2,TRBV20-1,NA,TRBJ2-7,TGCAGTGCTAGATCGCCCCCGCGGGAGACGACCTACGAGCAGTACTTC,CSARSPPRETTYEQYF
TRBD2,TRBV3-1,NA,TRBJ2-1,TGTGCCAGCAGCCTCGCGGGGGGGCCTGTGTTCCACAATGAGCAGTTCTTC,CASSLAGGPVFHNEQFF
NA,TRBV4-2,NA,TRBJ2-5,TGTGCCAGCAGCCAAGTCAAGGGGGGAGGAGAGACCCAGTACTTC,CASSQVKGGGETQYF
NA,TRBV6-5,NA,TRBJ2-7,TGTGCCAGCAGTTACCCCGGACAATACGAGCGGTACTTC,CASSYPGQYERYF
NA,TRBV7-9,NA,TRBJ2-7,TGTGCCAGCAGCTCCAGGGACTCCCCTTCCCCCTACGAGCAGTACTTC,CASSSRDSPSPYEQYF
TRBD1,TRBV4-1,NA,TRBJ1-5,TGCGCCAGCAGCCAAGTTGGACAGGGAAGTCAGCCCCAGCATTTT,CASSQVGQGSQPQHF
TRBD2,TRBV7-9,NA,TRBJ2-7,TGTGCCAGCAGCTCCTCCTACGGGGGGGAAATCTACGAGCAGTACTTC,CASSSSYGGEIYEQYF